This T cell receptor (beta chain) was captured by sequencing in a study of T cell responses to AZD1222 COVID-19 vaccine. Profiled with immunoSEQ multiplex PCR; TCRdb holds only in-frame clones, not every one. The sample shows 120,000 or so clones, 88% of them seen only once. The V end was cut by 3 bases, the J end by 4 bases, with 10 bases between. CDR3 size: 13 residues. CDR1 is LNHDA and CDR2 is SQIVND in the germline V gene (reference sequence). Regarding the study as a whole: Of the AZD1222 recipients, only 6 or 7 were seropositive at baseline.

About this clone itself: Its antigen remains unknown.

The TCR comes from an adult in good health. The rearrangement joins TRBV19 to TRBJ2-7, with no clear D. Material: peripheral blood, obtained on day 0 of MenACWY control vaccination. The CDR3 here is CASSIGERYEQYF. The CDR3 DNA sequence: TGTGCCAGTAGTATCGGAGAGAGGTACGAGCAGTACTTC.